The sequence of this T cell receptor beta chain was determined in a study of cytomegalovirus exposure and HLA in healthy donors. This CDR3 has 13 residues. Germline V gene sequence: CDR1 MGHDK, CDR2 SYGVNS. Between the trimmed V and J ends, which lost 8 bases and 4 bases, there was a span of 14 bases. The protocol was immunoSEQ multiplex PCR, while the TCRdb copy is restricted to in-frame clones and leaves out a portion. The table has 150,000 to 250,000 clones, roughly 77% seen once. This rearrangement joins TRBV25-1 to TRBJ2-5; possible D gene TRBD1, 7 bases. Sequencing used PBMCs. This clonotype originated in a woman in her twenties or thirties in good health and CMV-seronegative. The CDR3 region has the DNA TGTGCCAGCGGGAGGAGGGGGCTAGAGACCCAGTACTTC. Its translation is CASGRRGLETQYF.